This TCR beta chain was recorded in a study of early T cells in non-severe SARS-CoV-2 infection. Background on the study: Investigators sequenced bulk RNA drawn from unsorted whole blood, and chains remained unpaired.

This clonotype was counted a few times. Germline V gene data show CDR1 as SGDLS and CDR2 as YYNGEE. V gave up 1 base and J gave up 5 bases, with 8 bases separating them. This CDR3 spans 13 amino acids. Individual cDNA molecules were tagged with unique molecular identifiers. TCRdb re-called the 5' RACE reads with MiXCR, one entry per CDR3 protein. Altogether approximately 70,000 distinct CDR3 sequences are present, around 11% being singletons, with the ten largest covering less than 7%. V and J are TRBV9 and TRBJ2-3; D is uncertain. The sequenced sample was whole blood. This receptor was obtained from an adult who was a healthcare worker with PCR-confirmed SARS-CoV-2 infection or an uninfected control (not recorded which). The DNA of the CDR3 is TGTGCCAGCAGCGTATCCTCGCGAGATACGCAGTATTTT. It yields the protein CASSVSSRDTQYF.